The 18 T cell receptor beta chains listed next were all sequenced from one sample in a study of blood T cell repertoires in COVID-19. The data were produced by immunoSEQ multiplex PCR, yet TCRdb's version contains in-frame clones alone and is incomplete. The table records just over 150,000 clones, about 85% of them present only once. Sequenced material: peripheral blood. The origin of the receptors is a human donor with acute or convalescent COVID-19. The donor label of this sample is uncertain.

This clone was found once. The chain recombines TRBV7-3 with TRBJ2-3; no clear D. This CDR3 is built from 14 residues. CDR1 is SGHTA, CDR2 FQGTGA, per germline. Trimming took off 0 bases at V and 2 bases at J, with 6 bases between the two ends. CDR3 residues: CASSLTLDTDTQYF. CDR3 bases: TGTGCCAGCAGCTTAACCCTAGACACAGATACGCAGTATTTT.

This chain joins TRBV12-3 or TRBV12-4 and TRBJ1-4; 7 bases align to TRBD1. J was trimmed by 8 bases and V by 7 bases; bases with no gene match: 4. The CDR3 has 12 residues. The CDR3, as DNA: TGTGCCAGCACCGACAGGGACGAAAAACTGTTTTTT. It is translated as CASTDRDEKLFF.

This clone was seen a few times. The chain's CDR3 is CASSPEGTGLNEKLFF. CDR3 bases: TGTGCCAGCAGCCCCGAGGGGACAGGTCTGAATGAAAAACTGTTTTTT. The V gene is TRBV7-9, the J gene TRBJ1-4; TRBD1 matches 8 bases. Germline trimming cut 5 bases from V and 5 bases from J; bases unmatched to any gene: 10. The CDR3 has 16 residues. The V gene's germline CDR1 is SEHNR and CDR2 FQNEAQ (reference sequence).

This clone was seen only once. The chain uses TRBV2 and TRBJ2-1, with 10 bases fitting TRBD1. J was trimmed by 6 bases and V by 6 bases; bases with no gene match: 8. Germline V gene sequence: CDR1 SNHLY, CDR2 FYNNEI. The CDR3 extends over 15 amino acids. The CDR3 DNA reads TGTGCCAGCAGCGGGACAGGGGTGTTTTCCAATGAGCAGTTCTTC. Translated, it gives CASSGTGVFSNEQFF.

CDR3 protein: CASSILSRVSGNTIYF. The CDR3 DNA sequence: TGTGCCAGCAGTATCCTGAGCAGGGTCTCTGGAAACACCATATATTTT. The chain is built from TRBV11-2 and TRBJ1-3, with D possibly being TRBD1 (5 bases). Germline V CDR1 and CDR2: SGHAT, FQNNGV. Deletions cut 6 bases from V and 0 bases from J, with 15 bases between. The CDR3 has 16 residues.

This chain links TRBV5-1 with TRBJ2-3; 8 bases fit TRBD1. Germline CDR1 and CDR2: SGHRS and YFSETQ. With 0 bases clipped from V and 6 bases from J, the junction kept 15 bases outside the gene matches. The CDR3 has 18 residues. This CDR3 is CASSLGARAGGAGDTQYF. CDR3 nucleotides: TGCGCCAGCAGCTTGGGGGCCCGGGCAGGGGGCGCGGGGGATACGCAGTATTTT. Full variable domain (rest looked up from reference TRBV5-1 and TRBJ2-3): KAGVTQTPRYLIKTRGQQVTLSCSPISGHRSVSWYQQTPGQGLQFLFEYFSETQRNKGNFPGRFSGRQFSNSRSEMNVSTLELGDSALYLCASSLGARAGGAGDTQYFGPGTRLTVL.

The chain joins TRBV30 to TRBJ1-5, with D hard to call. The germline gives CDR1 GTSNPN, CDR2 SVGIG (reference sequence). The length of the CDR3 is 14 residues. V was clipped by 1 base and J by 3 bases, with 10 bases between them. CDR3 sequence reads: CAWSAGSINQPQHF. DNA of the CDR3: TGTGCCTGGAGTGCGGGGTCGATCAATCAGCCCCAGCATTTT.

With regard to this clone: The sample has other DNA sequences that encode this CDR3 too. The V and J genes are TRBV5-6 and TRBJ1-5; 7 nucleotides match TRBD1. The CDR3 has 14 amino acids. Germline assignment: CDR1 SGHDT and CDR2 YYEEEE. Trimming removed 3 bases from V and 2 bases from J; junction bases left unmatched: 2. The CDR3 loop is CASSSGTGNQPQHF. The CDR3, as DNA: TGTGCCAGCAGCTCCGGGACAGGCAATCAGCCCCAGCATTTT.

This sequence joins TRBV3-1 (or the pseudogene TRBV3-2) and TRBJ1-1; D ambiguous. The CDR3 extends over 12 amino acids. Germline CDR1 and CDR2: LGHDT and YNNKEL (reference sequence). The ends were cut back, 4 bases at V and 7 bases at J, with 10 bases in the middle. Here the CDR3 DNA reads TGTGCCAGCAGCCCCGGTTTCCGTGAAGCTTTCTTT. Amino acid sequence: CASSPGFREAFF.

The CDR3 is CASRGQGGNTEAFF. For the CDR3, the DNA is TGTGCCAGCAGGGGACAGGGCGGGAACACTGAAGCTTTCTTT. The V call is TRBV7-9, the J call TRBJ1-1; 9 bases are shared with TRBD1. V trimming: 6 bases; J trimming: 1 base; junction bases outside the gene matches: 3. This CDR3 spans 14 amino acids. CDR1 and CDR2 from the germline V gene are SEHNR and FQNEAQ (reference sequence).

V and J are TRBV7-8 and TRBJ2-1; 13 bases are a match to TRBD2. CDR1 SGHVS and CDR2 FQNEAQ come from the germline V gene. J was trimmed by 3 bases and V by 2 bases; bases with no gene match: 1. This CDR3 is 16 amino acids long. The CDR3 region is CASSLRTSGGYNEQFF. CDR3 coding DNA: TGTGCCAGCAGCTTACGGACTAGCGGGGGCTACAATGAGCAGTTCTTC.

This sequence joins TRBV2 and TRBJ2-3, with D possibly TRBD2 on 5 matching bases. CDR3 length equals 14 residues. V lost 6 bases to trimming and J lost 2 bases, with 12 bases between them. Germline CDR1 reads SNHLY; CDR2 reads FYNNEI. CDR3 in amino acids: CASRAGLTTDTQYF. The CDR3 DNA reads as TGTGCCAGCAGGGCCGGACTTACCACAGATACGCAGTATTTT.

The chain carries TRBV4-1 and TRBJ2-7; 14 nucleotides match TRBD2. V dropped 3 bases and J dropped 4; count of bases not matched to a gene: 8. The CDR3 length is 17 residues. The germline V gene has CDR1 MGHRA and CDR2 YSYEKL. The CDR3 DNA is TGCGCCAGCAGCCAGAACCCGGGACTAGCGGGGGTATACGAGCAGTACTTC. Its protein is CASSQNPGLAGVYEQYF.

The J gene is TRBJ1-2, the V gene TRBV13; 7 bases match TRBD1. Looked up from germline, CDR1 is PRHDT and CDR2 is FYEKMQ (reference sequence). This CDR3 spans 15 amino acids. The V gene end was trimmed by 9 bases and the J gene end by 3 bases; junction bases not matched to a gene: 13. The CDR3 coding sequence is TGTGCCAGTAGGGCCGGTGACAGGGCTGACTATGGCTACACCTTC. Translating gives CASRAGDRADYGYTF.

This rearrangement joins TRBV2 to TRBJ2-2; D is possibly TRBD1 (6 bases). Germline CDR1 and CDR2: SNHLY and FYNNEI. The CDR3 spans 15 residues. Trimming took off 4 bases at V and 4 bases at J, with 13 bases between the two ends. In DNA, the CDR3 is TGTGCCAGCAGTGTGACAGGACTCGCCACCGGGGAGCTGTTTTTT. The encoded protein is CASSVTGLATGELFF.

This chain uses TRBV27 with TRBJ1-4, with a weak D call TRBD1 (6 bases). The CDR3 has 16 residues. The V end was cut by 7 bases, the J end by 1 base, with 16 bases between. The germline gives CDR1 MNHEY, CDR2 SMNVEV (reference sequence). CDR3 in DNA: TGTGCCAGCAAGGATCAGGGGATGGTAACTAATGAAAAACTGTTTTTT. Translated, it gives CASKDQGMVTNEKLFF.

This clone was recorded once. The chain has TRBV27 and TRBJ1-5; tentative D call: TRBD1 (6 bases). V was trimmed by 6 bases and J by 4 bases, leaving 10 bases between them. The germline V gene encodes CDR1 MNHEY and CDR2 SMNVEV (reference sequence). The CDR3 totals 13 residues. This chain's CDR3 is CASSLQGNQPQHF. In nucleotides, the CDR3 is TGTGCCAGCAGCTTACAGGGAAATCAGCCCCAGCATTTT.

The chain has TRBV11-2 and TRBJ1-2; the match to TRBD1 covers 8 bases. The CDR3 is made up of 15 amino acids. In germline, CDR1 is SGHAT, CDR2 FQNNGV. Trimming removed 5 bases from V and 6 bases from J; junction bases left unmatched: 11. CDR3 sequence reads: CASSLDRVGLNGYTF. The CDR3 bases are TGTGCCAGCAGCCTGGACAGGGTCGGGTTAAATGGCTACACCTTC.